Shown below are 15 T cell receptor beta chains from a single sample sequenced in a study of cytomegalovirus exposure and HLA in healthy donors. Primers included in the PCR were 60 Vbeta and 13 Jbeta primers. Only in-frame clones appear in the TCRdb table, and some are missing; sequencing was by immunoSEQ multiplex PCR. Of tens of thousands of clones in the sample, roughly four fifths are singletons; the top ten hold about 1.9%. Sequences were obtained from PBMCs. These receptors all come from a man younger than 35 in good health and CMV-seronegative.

This chain's CDR3 is CASSLGRNSPLHF. The CDR3 region has the DNA TGTGCCAGCAGCTTAGGCAGGAATTCACCCCTCCACTTT. The chain uses TRBV13 and TRBJ1-6, with D uncertain. Trimming pared 0 bases from V and 7 bases from J, leaving 4 bases between. Germline CDR1 and CDR2: PRHDT and FYEKMQ (reference sequence). The CDR3 length is 13 residues.

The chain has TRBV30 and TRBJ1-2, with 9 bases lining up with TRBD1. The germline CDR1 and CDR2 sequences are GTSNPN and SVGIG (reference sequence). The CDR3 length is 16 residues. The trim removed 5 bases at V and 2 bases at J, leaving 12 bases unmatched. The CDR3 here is CAWENEGQGKNYGYTF. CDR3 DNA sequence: TGTGCCTGGGAAAACGAGGGACAGGGAAAGAACTATGGCTACACCTTC.

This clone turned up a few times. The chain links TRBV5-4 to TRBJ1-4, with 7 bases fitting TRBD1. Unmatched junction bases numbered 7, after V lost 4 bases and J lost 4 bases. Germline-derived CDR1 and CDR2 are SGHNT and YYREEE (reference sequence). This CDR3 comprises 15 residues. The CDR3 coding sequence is TGTGCCAGCAGCCCCCCGGGACAGAGTAATGAAAAACTGTTTTTT. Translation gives CASSPPGQSNEKLFF. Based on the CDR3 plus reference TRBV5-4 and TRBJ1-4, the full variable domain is ETGVTQSPTHLIKTRGQQVTLRCSSQSGHNTVSWYQQALGQGPQFIFQYYREEENGRGNFPPRFSGLQFPNYSSELNVNALELDDSALYLCASSPPGQSNEKLFFGSGTQLSVL.

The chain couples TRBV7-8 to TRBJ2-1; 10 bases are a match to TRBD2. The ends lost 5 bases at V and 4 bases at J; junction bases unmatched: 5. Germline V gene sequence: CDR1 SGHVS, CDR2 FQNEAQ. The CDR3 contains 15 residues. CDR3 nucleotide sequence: TGTGCCAGCAGCATAGGACTAGCGGATTACAATGAGCAGTTCTTC. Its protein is CASSIGLADYNEQFF.

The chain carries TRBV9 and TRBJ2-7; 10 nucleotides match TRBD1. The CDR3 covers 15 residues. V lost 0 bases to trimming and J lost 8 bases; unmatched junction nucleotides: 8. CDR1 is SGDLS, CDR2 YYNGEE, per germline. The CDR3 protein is CASSVDGTGDLKQYF. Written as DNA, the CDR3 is TGTGCCAGCAGCGTAGACGGGACAGGGGACCTCAAGCAGTACTTC. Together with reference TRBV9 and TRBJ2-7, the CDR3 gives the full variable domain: DSGVTQTPKHLITATGQRVTLRCSPRSGDLSVYWYQQSLDQGLQFLIQYYNGEERAKGNILERFSAQQFPDLHSELNLSSLELGDSALYFCASSVDGTGDLKQYFGPGTRLTVT.

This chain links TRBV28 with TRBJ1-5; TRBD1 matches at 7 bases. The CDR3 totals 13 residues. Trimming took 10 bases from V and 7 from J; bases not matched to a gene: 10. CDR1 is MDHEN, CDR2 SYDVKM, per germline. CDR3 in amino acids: CAISGQRFQPQHF. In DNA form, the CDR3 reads TGTGCCATCTCGGGACAGAGGTTCCAGCCCCAGCATTTT.

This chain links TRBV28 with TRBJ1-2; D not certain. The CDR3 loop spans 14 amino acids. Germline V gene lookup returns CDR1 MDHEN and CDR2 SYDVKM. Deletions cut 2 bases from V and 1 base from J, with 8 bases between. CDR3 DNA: TGTGCCAGCAGTTTAGTCGCAGTTAACTATGGCTACACCTTC. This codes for CASSLVAVNYGYTF.

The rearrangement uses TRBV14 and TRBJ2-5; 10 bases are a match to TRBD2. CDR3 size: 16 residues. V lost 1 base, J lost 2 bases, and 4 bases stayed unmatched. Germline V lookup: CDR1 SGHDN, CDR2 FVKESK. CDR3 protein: CASSQVGLAHQETQYF. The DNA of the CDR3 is TGTGCCAGCAGCCAAGTGGGACTAGCGCATCAAGAGACCCAGTACTTC.

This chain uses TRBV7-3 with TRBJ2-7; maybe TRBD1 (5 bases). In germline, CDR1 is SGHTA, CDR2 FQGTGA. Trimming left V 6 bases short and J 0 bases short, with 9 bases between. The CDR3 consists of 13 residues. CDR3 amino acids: CASRDTLSYEQYF. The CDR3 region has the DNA TGTGCCAGCAGGGACACCCTCTCCTACGAGCAGTACTTC.

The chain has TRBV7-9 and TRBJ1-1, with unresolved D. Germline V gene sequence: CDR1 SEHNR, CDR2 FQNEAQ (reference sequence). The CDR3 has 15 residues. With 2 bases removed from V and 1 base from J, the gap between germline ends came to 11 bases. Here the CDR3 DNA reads TGTGCCAGCAGCTTATTCGGTCGCCGGAACACTGAAGCTTTCTTT. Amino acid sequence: CASSLFGRRNTEAFF. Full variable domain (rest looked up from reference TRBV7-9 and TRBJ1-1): DTGVSQNPRHKITKRGQNVTFRCDPISEHNRLYWYRQTLGQGPEFLTYFQNEAQLEKSRLLSDRFSAERPKGSFSTLEIQRTEQGDSAMYLCASSLFGRRNTEAFFGQGTRLTVV.

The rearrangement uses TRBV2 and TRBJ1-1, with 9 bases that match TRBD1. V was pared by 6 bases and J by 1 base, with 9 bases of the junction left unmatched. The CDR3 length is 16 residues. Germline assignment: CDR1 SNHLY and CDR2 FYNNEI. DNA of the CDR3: TGTGCCAGCAGGGGAGACAGGGGGAGAAAGAACACTGAAGCTTTCTTT. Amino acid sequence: CASRGDRGRKNTEAFF. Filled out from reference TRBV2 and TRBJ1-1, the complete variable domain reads EPEVTQTPSHQVTQMGQEVILRCVPISNHLYFYWYRQILGQKVEFLVSFYNNEISEKSEIFDDQFSVERPDGSNFTLKIRSTKLEDSAMYFCASRGDRGRKNTEAFFGQGTRLTVV.

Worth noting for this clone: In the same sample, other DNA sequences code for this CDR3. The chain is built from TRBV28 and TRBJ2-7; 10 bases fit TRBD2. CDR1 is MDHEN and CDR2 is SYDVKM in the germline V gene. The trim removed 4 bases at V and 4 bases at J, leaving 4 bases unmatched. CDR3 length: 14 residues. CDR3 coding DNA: TGTGCCAGCAGTTCCCTAGCGGGAGTTTACGAGCAGTACTTC. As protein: CASSSLAGVYEQYF.

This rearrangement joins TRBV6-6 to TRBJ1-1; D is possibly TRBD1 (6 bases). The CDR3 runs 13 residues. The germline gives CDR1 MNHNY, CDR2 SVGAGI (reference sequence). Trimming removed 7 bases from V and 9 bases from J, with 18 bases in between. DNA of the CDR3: TGTGCCAGCACCAACGGGGGGCAGGGGAAAGCTTTCTTT. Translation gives CASTNGGQGKAFF.

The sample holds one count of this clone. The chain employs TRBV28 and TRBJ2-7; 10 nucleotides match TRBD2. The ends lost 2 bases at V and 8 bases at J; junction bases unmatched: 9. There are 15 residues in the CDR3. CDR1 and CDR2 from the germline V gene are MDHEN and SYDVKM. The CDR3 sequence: CASSLHPSGSLQQYF. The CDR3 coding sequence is TGTGCCAGCAGTTTACACCCTAGCGGGAGTTTGCAGCAGTACTTC.

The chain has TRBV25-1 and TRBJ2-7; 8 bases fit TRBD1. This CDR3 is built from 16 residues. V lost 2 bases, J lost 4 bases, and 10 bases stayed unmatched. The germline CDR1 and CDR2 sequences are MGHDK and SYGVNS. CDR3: CASSETWTGPDYEQYF. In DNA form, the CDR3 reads TGTGCCAGCAGTGAAACTTGGACAGGGCCAGATTACGAGCAGTACTTC.